What follows are 13 T cell receptor beta chains derived from one specimen sequenced in a study of cytomegalovirus exposure and HLA in healthy donors. The PCR ran on 60 Vbeta and 13 Jbeta primers. The table came from immunoSEQ multiplex PCR; TCRdb's copy has only in-frame clones and leaves some out. The sample contains approximately 140,000 clones, roughly 77% of which appear only once. Sample: PBMCs. The receptors originated from a man in his thirties or forties in good health and CMV-seronegative.

This clone was seen more than once but under ten times. The V gene is TRBV7-9, the J gene TRBJ2-1; the match to TRBD1 covers 11 bases. This CDR3 has 16 residues. With V trimmed by 3 bases and J by 6 bases, 7 bases remained unmatched. CDR1 is SEHNR, CDR2 FQNEAQ, per germline (reference sequence). The CDR3 here is CASSLKLGQGGNEQFF. The CDR3 DNA follows: TGTGCCAGCAGCTTGAAGTTGGGACAGGGGGGCAATGAGCAGTTCTTC.

This clone appeared a single time. The chain joins TRBV9 to TRBJ1-2; the D gene is possibly TRBD1 (5 bases). The germline CDR1 and CDR2 sequences are SGDLS and YYNGEE. The CDR3 loop spans 16 amino acids. Trimming shortened V by 3 bases and J by 5 bases, and 20 bases separated the two germline ends. CDR3 nucleotide sequence: TGTGCCAGCAGCGAGGGTCAGCGGGGGGGGGAGTATGGCTACACCTTC. It translates to CASSEGQRGGEYGYTF.

The V call is TRBV20-1, the J call TRBJ1-4, with D possibly matching TRBD1 (5 bases). Trimming shortened V by 5 bases and J by 8 bases, and 6 bases separated the two germline ends. The CDR3 loop spans 10 amino acids. CDR1 and CDR2 from the germline V gene are DFQATT and SNEGSKA (reference sequence). The CDR3 loop is CSARTEKLFF. The CDR3 nucleotides read TGCAGTGCTCGGACAGAAAAACTGTTTTTT.

The rearrangement links TRBV29-1 to TRBJ2-1; 9 bases fit TRBD2. Trimming at V came to 4 bases and at J to 7 bases, leaving 8 bases not matched to a gene. Germline V CDR1 and CDR2: SQVTM, ANQGSEA. This CDR3 contains 14 residues. CDR3 sequence: CSVGHGGGANEQFF. The CDR3 region has the DNA TGCAGCGTTGGCCACGGCGGGGGGGCTAATGAGCAGTTCTTC.

This clone has just one count. At one of its ends the junction is not consistent with the germline gene, which may arise from a read error. Other DNA sequences from this sample encode an identical CDR3 as well. DNA of the CDR3: TGTGCCAGCATCCTCGACAGGGAAGCCTTCTTT. This gives the protein CASILDREAFF. The V call is TRBV28, the J call TRBJ1-1, with TRBD1 matching over 7 bases. CDR3 length: 11 amino acids. The V gene's germline CDR1 is MDHEN and CDR2 SYDVKM.

CDR3: CASSQGQGPLYEQYF. In DNA, the CDR3 is TGCGCCAGCAGCCAAGGACAGGGGCCCCTCTACGAGCAGTACTTC. V gene TRBV4-1 combines with J gene TRBJ2-7, with 8 nucleotides matching TRBD1. V gave up 1 base and J gave up 3 bases; unmatched junction bases: 5. This CDR3 is built from 15 residues. Germline CDR1 and CDR2: MGHRA and YSYEKL.

The rearrangement links TRBV5-1 to TRBJ2-7; 7 bases match TRBD2. The trim removed 2 bases at V and 1 base at J, leaving 0 bases unmatched. The CDR3 is made up of 13 amino acids. Germline V gene sequence: CDR1 SGHRS, CDR2 YFSETQ. The DNA of the CDR3 is TGCGCCAGCAGCTTCGGGGGGTCCTACGAGCAGTACTTC. Encoded protein: CASSFGGSYEQYF.

The V gene is TRBV2, the J gene TRBJ2-5, with 8 bases identical to TRBD2. The CDR3 is made up of 13 amino acids. Germline lookup yields CDR1 SNHLY and CDR2 FYNNEI. The V segment lost 1 base and the J segment 9 bases; nucleotides outside the gene matches: 4. The CDR3 region is CASSEVAGRAQYF. Written as DNA, the CDR3 is TGTGCCAGCAGTGAAGTAGCGGGACGGGCCCAGTACTTC.

The chain uses TRBV5-1 and TRBJ2-1; 8 bases fit TRBD2. The junction had 6 bases not matched to a gene; V was cut back by 3 bases and J by 4 bases. CDR3 length: 15 residues. The germline V gene encodes CDR1 SGHRS and CDR2 YFSETQ. CDR3 region: CASSSGGLAYNEQFF. Written as DNA, the CDR3 is TGCGCCAGCAGCTCTGGAGGACTAGCTTACAATGAGCAGTTCTTC.

The chain joins TRBV4-1 to TRBJ1-2; D perhaps matches TRBD1 (6 bases). Trimming took off 0 bases at V and 2 bases at J, with 10 bases between the two ends. From germline, CDR1 is MGHRA and CDR2 YSYEKL. CDR3 length: 15 amino acids. The CDR3 coding sequence is TGCGCCAGCAGCCAAGACTCAGGGGAGAACTATGGCTACACCTTC. Translated, it gives CASSQDSGENYGYTF.

This chain connects TRBV28 to TRBJ2-7, with TRBD2 as a possible D gene (5 bases). Trimming took 4 bases from V and 0 from J, leaving 13 bases between them. Germline CDR1 and CDR2: MDHEN and SYDVKM. CDR3 length: 15 residues. CDR3 in amino acids: CASSYGGLPSYEQYF. CDR3 in DNA: TGTGCCAGCAGTTATGGCGGGCTCCCCTCCTACGAGCAGTACTTC.

The genes are TRBV4-1 and TRBJ2-7; 8 bases agree with TRBD1. Germline CDR1 reads MGHRA; CDR2 reads YSYEKL. This CDR3 has 18 residues. V lost 3 bases and J lost 0; bases outside the gene matches: 13. CDR3 residues: CASSQYGQGHKTSYEQYF. DNA for the CDR3: TGCGCCAGCAGCCAGTATGGACAGGGCCACAAAACCTCCTACGAGCAGTACTTC.

The chain employs TRBV4-1 and TRBJ2-3; no firm D call. This CDR3 is 14 amino acids long. V gave up 0 bases and J gave up 2 bases, with 6 bases separating them. CDR1 and CDR2 (germline): MGHRA, YSYEKL. The CDR3: CASSQDTTTDTQYF. The CDR3 nucleotides read TGCGCCAGCAGCCAAGATACAACCACAGATACGCAGTATTTT.